This T cell receptor beta chain is from a study of CD8 T cells in Susac syndrome. Between the trimmed V and J ends, which lost 2 bases and 4 bases, there was a span of 12 bases. CDR1 SGHVS and CDR2 FQNEAQ come from the germline V gene. The CDR3 length is 14 residues. Roughly 0.5 to 1 ug RNA was reverse transcribed with random hexamers. TCRdb fed the immunoSEQ multiplex PCR reads into MiXCR, producing one record per CDR3 protein. The table lists 80,000 or so distinct CDR3 sequences, approximately 93% of them singletons. The chain recombines TRBV7-8 with TRBJ2-7, with D tentatively TRBD2 (6 bases). The sequencing sample was made of CD8+ T cells from PBMCs. This sequence was found in a human donor with Susac syndrome. CDR3 nucleotide sequence: TGTGCCAGCAGCTTACCGACTAGTCAGTACGAGCAGTACTTC. Amino acids: CASSLPTSQYEQYF.